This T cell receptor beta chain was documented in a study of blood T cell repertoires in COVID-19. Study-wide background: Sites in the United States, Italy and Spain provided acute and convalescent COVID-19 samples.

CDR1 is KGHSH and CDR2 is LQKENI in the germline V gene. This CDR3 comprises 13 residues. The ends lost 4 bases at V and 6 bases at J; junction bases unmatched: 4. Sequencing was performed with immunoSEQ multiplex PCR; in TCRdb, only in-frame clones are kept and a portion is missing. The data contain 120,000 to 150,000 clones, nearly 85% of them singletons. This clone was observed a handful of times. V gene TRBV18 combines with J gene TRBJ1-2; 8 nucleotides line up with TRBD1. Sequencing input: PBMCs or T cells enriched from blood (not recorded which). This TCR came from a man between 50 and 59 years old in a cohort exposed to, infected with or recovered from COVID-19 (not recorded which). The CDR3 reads CASSLETGDGYTF. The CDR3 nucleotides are TGTGCCAGCTCACTCGAGACAGGGGATGGCTACACCTTC. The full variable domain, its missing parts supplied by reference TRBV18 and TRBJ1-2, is NAGVMQNPRHLVRRRGQEARLRCSPMKGHSHVYWYRQLPEEGLKFMVYLQKENIIDESGMPKERFSAEFPKEGPSILRIQQVVRGDSAAYFCASSLETGDGYTFGSGTRLTVV.